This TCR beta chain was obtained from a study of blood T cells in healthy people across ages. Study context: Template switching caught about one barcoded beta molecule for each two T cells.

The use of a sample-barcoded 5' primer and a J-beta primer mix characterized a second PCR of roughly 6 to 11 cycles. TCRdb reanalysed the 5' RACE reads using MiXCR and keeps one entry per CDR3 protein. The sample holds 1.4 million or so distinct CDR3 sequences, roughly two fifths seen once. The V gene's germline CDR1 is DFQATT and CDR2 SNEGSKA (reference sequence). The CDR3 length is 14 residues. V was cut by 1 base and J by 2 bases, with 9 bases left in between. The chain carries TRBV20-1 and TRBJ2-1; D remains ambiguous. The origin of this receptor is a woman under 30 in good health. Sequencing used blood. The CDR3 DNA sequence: TGCAGTGCTAGAGTCAGCCTAGCCTACAATGAGCAGTTCTTC. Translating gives CSARVSLAYNEQFF.